This T cell receptor beta chain was sequenced during a study of blood T cells in healthy people across ages (dated by TCRdb to about 2015). Regarding the complete study: Template switching captured roughly one uniquely barcoded TCR beta cDNA molecule per two T cells in model experiments. To track age-related changes in TCR beta repertoire diversity, the study relied on deep sequencing normalized with unique cDNA molecular identifiers. For two donors (one aged 18 to 30 and one aged 80 or older), the study analyzed two additional independent replicas of 1 million unique cDNA reads from the same blood draw. Four age groups were formed from the donors: young (average 16 years), middle-aged (roughly 38), aged (more than 55) and long-lived (less than 85).

Library creation used 5' RACE. TCRdb records Illumina HiSeq 2500 as the sequencer. A second PCR of 7 to 11 cycles was performed with a sample-barcoded 5' primer and a J-beta primer mix. A unique molecular identifier was introduced onto each TCR beta cDNA molecule by a template-switch 5' adaptor carrying 12 random nucleotides. Each sample yielded at least 3 million CDR3-containing paired-end reads. All of the RNA was converted into first-strand cDNA using the Mint cDNA synthesis kit, with a TRBC-specific oligonucleotide serving as the primer. After uracil-DNA glycosylase treatment, a first 18-cycle PCR used universal primers M1SS and BC2_uni_R on all cDNA. From the authors' description of their analysis: Each sample was normalized by randomly selecting 1 million high-quality reads, each carrying a distinct molecular identifier. Reads sharing molecular identifiers were discarded rather than binned into consensus sequences. MiTCR, run with a Q25 quality threshold and the strictest error-elimination algorithm, handled CDR3 identification, clonotype clustering and error correction. Lower-bound total TCR beta diversity was estimated with a nonparametric unseen species model using Euler transformation. In TCRdb, the public reads were trimmed at Q25 with fastp and aligned with MiXCR, with productive beta chains retained. Every CDR3 protein is listed once, alongside the most common genes and DNA of its rows. The V and J calls and clone size come from TCRdb's table, not from the authors' own analysis. The sample includes 550,000 to 650,000 distinct CDR3 sequences, with around a quarter observed a single time. Over 3.5% of the sample comes from the top ten.

The paper as a whole reports these results and caveats: Observed TCR beta diversity per million T cells fell roughly linearly with age, and a significant reduction was already apparent by age around 36. Because profiling used bulk unsorted PBMCs, naive and antigen-experienced compartments could not be compared conclusively. The CMV infection status of donors was not known, potentially confounding age-related changes in expanded clonotypes. Compared with the aged group, the long-lived group had more naive CD4+ T cells, fewer expanded clones and increased TCR diversity, a pattern suggesting age selection. Estimates of total diversity based on one million sequenced T cells were considered lower bounds and underestimates. There was a strong correlation between observed TCR beta diversity and the percentage of naive T cells measured by flow cytometry.

Turning to this clonotype: Its recognized antigen is unknown. No much larger clone exists at a distance of one base, and base qualities are not known.

The CDR3 goes from the cysteine to the phenylalanine over 15 residues. Kept here is only the CDR3 DNA, which spans 45 bases and is read in frame from base 1. V gives up 7 bases and J gives up 4 bases, and the segment between their germline ends measures 19 bases. Systemically healthy Caucasian individuals from Russia, around 39 in total and aged about 6 to 90 years, were included as donors. Each donor gave ten milliliters of peripheral blood, collected into EDTA-treated Vacutainer tubes. PBMCs were isolated by Ficoll-Paque density-gradient centrifugation, with at least 7 million obtained per sample. Total RNA was extracted from PBMCs with Trizol reagent, with at least 6 micrograms obtained per sample. For every donor, an aliquot of PBMCs went through flow cytometry to measure the percentages of naive CD45RAhigh/CD27high T cells. Another study also made use of these data, one on T cells of mothers and their children. As the second paper documents: Nine systemically healthy Caucasian individuals served as donors, namely three mothers together with their six children. cDNA synthesis consumed the entire amount of extracted RNA, loaded at approximately 1.5 ug RNA in each 15 ul reaction. In the second PCR, the M1S primer introduced both the sample barcodes and 2-4 random nucleotides. More than 8 million TCR beta CDR3 reads were obtained from each mother, and 2.5 million to 3 million reads were obtained from each child. TCR recombination output is similarly shaped by thymic selection in related and unrelated pairs, with a minor effect exerted by inherited differences. Normalized repertoire overlap in related mother-child pairs was always slightly higher than in unrelated mother-child pairs, but the difference was never significant. No persistent microchimeric T cell clones were detected, at a sensitivity of approximately 110 clones per million clonotypes. To look for features that set related mother-child pairs apart from unrelated individuals, the researchers ran deep NGS to compare the TCR beta repertoires of mothers and children. Mothers averaged about 37 +/- 4 years of age and children averaged about 12 +/- 4 years. After adapter ligation was performed with NEBNext reagents, the libraries were sequenced on an Illumina HiSeq 2000 with 100+100 nt paired-end reads. Mother and child libraries were prepared a month apart and sequenced in separate runs to prevent cross-contamination. Each donor had between about 450,000 and 2,200,000 distinct TCR beta clonotypes identified. Naive TCR beta clonotypes were estimated from low-frequency clonotypes matched to each donor's FACS-determined naive share, without sorting.

Rearrangement joined TRBV12-3 or TRBV12-4 to TRBJ2-5, with TRBD2 as a weak D call on 6 bases. The sequence derives from a boy younger than 10 in good health. Specimen: blood. The sequence in DNA is TGTGCCAGCAACCTCCTGGGAGGCGAGGGAGAGACCCAGTACTTC. This yields the protein CASNLLGGEGETQYF.